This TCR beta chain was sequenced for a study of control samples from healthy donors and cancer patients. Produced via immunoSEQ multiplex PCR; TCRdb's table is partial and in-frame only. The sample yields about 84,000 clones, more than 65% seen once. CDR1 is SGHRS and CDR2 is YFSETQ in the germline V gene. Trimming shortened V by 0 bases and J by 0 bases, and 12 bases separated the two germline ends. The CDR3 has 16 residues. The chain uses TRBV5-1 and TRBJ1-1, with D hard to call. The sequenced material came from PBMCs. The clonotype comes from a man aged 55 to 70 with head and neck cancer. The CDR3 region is CASSLGRVDLNTEAFF. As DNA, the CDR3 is TGCGCCAGCAGCTTGGGAAGGGTCGACCTGAACACTGAAGCTTTCTTT.